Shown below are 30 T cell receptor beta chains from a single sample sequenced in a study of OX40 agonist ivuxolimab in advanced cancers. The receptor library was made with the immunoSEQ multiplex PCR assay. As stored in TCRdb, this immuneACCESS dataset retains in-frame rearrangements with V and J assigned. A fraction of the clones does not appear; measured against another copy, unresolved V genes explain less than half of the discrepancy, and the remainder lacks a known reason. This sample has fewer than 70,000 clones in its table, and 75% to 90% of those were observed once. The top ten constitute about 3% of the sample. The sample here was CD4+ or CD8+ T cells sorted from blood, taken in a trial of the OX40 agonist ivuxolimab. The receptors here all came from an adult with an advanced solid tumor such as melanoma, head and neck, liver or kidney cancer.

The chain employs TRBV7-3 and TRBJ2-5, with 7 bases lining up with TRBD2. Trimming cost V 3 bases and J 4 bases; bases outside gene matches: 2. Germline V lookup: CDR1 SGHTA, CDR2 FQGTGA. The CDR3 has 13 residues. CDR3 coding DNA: TGTGCCAGCAGCTTGGGCGGGGGAGAGACCCAGTACTTC. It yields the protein CASSLGGGETQYF. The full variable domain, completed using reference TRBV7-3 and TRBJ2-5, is GAGVSQTPSNKVTEKGKYVELRCDPISGHTALYWYRQSLGQGPEFLIYFQGTGAADDSGLPNDRFFAVRPEGSVSTLKIQRTERGDSAVYLCASSLGGGETQYFGPGTRLLVL.

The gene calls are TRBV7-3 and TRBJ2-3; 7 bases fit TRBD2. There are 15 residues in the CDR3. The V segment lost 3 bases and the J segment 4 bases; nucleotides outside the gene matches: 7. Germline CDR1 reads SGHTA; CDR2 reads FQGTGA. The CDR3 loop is CASSLSGERADTQYF. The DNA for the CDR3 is TGTGCCAGCAGCTTGAGCGGGGAGAGGGCAGATACGCAGTATTTT.

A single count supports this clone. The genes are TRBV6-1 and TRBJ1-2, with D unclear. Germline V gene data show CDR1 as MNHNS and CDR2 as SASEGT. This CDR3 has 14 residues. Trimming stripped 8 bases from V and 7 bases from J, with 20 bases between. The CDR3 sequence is CASQGWAVGAGYTF. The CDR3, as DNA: TGTGCCAGCCAAGGGTGGGCAGTAGGCGCTGGCTACACCTTC.

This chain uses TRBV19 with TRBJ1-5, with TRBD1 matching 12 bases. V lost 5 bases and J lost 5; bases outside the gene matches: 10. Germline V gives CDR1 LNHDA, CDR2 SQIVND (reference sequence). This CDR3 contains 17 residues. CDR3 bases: TGTGCCAGTAGTCCGGATTCCGGGACAGGGGGCCATCAGCCCCAGCATTTT. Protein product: CASSPDSGTGGHQPQHF. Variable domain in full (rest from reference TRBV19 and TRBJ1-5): DGGITQSPKYLFRKEGQNVTLSCEQNLNHDAMYWYRQDPGQGLRLIYYSQIVNDFQKGDIAEGYSVSREKKESFPLTVTSAQKNPTAFYLCASSPDSGTGGHQPQHFGDGTRLSIL.

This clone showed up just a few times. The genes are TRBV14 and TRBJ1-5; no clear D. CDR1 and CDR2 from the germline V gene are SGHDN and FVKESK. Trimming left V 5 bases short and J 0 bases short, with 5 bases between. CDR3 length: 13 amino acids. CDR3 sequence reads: CASSSSSNQPQHF. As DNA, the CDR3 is TGTGCCAGCAGCAGTTCTAGCAATCAGCCCCAGCATTTT.

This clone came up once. The CDR3 DNA is TGCGCCAGCAGCTTGAACACCGATTCACCCCTCCACTTT. Translated: CASSLNTDSPLHF. The V and J genes are TRBV5-1 and TRBJ1-6; D gene unclear. The germline V gene has CDR1 SGHRS and CDR2 YFSETQ. Trimming removed 1 base at V and 8 bases at J, with 7 bases between. The CDR3 sequence is 13 residues long.

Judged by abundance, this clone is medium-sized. The CDR3 coding sequence is TGTGCCAGCAGCTTATCCTGGTCCTATAATTCACCCCTCCACTTT. Translation gives CASSLSWSYNSPLHF. The chain links TRBV11-3 to TRBJ1-6; no reliable D call. The ends were cut back, 2 bases at V and 1 base at J, with 6 bases in the middle. The CDR3 spans 15 residues. From germline, CDR1 is SGHNT and CDR2 YENEEA.

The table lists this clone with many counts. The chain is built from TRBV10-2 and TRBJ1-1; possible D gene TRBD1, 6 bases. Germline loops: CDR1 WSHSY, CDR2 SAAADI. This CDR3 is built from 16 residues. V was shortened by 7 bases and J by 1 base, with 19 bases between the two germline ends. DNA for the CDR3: TGCGCCAGCAAAAGCCCCTGGACAGACAGGAACACTGAAGCTTTCTTT. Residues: CASKSPWTDRNTEAFF.

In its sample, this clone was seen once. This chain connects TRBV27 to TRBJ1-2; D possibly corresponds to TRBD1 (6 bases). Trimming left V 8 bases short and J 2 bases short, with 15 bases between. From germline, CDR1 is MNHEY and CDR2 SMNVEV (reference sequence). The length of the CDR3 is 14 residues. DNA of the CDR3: TGTGCCAGCGGAATTAGGGGACAAAACTATGGCTACACCTTC. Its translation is CASGIRGQNYGYTF.

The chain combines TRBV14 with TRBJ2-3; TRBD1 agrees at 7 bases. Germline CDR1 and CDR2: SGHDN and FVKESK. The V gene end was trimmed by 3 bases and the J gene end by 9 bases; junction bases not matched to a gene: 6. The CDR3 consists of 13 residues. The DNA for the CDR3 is TGTGCCAGCAGCCAGACAGGGCCCGACACGCAGTATTTT. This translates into CASSQTGPDTQYF. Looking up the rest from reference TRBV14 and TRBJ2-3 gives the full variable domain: EAGVTQFPSHSVIEKGQTVTLRCDPISGHDNLYWYRRVMGKEIKFLLHFVKESKQDESGMPNNRFLAERTGGTYSTLKVQPAELEDSGVYFCASSQTGPDTQYFGPGTRLTVL.

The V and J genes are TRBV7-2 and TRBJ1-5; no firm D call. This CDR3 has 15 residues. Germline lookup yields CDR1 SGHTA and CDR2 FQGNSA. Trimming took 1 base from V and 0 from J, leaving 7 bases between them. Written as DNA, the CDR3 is TGTGCCAGCAGCTTAGAAGGGTATAGCAATCAGCCCCAGCATTTT. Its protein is CASSLEGYSNQPQHF.

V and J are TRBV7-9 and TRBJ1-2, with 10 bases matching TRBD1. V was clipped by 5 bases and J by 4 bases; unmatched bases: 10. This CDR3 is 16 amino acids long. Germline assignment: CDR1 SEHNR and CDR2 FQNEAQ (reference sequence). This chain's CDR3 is CASSTRDRGGSYGYTF. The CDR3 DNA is TGTGCCAGCAGCACGAGGGACAGGGGCGGGAGCTATGGCTACACCTTC.

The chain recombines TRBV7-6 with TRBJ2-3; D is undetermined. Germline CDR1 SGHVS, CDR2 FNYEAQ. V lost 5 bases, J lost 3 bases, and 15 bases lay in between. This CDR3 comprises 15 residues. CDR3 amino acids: CASSPGLDVTDTQYF. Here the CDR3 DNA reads TGTGCCAGCAGCCCCGGCTTGGATGTGACAGATACGCAGTATTTT.

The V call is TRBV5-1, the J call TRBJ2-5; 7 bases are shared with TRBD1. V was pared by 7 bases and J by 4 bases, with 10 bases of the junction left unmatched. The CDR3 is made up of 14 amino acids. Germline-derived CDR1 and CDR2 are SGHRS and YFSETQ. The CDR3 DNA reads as TGCGCCAGCCAGCCGGGACAGCTTGGAGAGACCCAGTACTTC. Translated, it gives CASQPGQLGETQYF.

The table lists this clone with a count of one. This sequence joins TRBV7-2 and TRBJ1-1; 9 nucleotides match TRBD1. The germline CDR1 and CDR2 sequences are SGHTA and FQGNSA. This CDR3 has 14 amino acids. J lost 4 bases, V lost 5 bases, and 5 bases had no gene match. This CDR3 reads CASSPQGAGTEAFF. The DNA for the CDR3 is TGTGCCAGCAGCCCACAGGGGGCAGGCACTGAAGCTTTCTTT. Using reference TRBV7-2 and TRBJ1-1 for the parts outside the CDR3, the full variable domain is GAGVSQSPSNKVTEKGKDVELRCDPISGHTALYWYRQSLGQGLEFLIYFQGNSAPDKSGLPSDRFSAERTGGSVSTLTIQRTQQEDSAVYLCASSPQGAGTEAFFGQGTRLTVV.

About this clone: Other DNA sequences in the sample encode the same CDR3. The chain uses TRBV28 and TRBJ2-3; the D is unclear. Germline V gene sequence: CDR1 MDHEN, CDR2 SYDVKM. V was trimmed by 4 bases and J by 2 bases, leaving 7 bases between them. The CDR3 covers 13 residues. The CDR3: CASSSGSTDTQYF. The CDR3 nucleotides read TGTGCCAGCAGTTCGGGTTCCACAGATACGCAGTATTTT.

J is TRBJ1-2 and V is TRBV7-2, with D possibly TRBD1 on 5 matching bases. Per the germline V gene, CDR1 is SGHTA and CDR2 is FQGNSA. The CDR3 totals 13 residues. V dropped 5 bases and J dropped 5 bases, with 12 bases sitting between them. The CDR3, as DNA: TGTGCCAGCAGCCTCGGGACGGATTATGGCTACACCTTC. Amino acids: CASSLGTDYGYTF.

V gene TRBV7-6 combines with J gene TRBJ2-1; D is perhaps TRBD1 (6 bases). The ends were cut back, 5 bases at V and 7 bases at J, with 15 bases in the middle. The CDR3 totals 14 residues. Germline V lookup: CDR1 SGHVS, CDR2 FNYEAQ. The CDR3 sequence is CASSPQSGVNEQFF. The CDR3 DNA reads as TGTGCCAGCAGCCCGCAGTCAGGGGTTAATGAGCAGTTCTTC.

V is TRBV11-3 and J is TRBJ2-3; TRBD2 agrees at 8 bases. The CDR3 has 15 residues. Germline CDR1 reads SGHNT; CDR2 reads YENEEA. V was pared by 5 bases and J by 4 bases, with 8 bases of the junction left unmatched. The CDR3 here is CASSTGTSGSDTQYF. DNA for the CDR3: TGTGCCAGCAGCACCGGGACTAGTGGATCAGATACGCAGTATTTT.

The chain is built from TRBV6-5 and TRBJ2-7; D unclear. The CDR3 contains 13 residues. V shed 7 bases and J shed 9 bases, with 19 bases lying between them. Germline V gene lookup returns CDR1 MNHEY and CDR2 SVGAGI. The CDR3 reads CASNQTPACGQYF. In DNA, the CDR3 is TGTGCCAGCAACCAGACCCCTGCTTGTGGGCAGTACTTC.

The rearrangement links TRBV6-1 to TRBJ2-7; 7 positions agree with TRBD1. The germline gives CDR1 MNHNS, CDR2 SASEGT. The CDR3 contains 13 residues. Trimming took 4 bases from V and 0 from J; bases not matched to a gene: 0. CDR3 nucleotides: TGTGCCAGCAGTGGGGACAGCTCCTACGAGCAGTACTTC. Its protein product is CASSGDSSYEQYF.

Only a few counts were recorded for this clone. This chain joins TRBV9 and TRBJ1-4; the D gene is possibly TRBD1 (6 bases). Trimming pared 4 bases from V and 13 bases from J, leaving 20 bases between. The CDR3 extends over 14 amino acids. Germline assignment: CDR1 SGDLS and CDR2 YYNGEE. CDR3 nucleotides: TGTGCCAGCAGCCCAGGACAGAGCGACCAAACACTGTTTTTT. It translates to CASSPGQSDQTLFF.

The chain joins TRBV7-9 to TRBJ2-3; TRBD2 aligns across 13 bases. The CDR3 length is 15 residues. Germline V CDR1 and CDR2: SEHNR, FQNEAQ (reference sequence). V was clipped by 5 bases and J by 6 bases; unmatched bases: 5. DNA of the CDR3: TGTGCCAGCAGCGATACTAGCGGGGGGGTGGATACGCAGTATTTT. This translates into CASSDTSGGVDTQYF.

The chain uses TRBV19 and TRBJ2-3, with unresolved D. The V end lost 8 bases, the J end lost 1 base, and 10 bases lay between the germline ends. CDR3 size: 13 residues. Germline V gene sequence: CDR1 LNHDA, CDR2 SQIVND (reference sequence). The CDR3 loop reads CASGIFRTDTQYF. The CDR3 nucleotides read TGTGCCAGTGGGATATTTCGCACAGATACGCAGTATTTT.

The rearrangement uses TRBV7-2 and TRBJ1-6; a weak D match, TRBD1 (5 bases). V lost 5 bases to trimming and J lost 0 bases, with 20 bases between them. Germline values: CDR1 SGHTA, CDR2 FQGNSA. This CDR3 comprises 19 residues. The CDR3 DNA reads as TGTGCCAGCAGCCGGGGGGGGATTTCCCCGAGCTCCTATAATTCACCCCTCCACTTT. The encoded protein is CASSRGGISPSSYNSPLHF.

The chain's CDR3 is CASGVASGNTIYF. The CDR3 bases are TGTGCCAGCGGGGTGGCCTCTGGAAACACCATATATTTT. The rearrangement joins TRBV11-2 to TRBJ1-3; D gene ambiguous. CDR1 is SGHAT and CDR2 is FQNNGV in the germline V gene. Trimming shortened V by 8 bases and J by 0 bases, and 8 bases separated the two germline ends. The CDR3 runs 13 residues.

DNA for the CDR3: TGTGCCAGCAGTGAAAGCGGACAGGACGGCTACGAGCAGTACTTC. This sequence encodes CASSESGQDGYEQYF. The chain is built from TRBV6-1 and TRBJ2-7; 7 positions agree with TRBD1. The junction had 7 bases not matched to a gene; V was cut back by 2 bases and J by 3 bases. The CDR3 sequence is 15 residues long. Germline CDR1 is MNHNS and CDR2 is SASEGT.

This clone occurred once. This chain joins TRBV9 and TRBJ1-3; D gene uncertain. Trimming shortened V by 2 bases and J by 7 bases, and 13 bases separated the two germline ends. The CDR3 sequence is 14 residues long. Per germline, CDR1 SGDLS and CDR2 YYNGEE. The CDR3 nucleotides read TGTGCCAGCAGCGTCCGGGATCAAGGGAACACCATATATTTT. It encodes CASSVRDQGNTIYF.

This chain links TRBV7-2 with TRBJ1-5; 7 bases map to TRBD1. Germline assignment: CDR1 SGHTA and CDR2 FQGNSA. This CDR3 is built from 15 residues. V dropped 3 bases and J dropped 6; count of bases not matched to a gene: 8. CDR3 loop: CASSLGQGVSQPQHF. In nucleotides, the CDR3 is TGTGCCAGCAGCTTGGGGCAGGGGGTCAGTCAGCCCCAGCATTTT.

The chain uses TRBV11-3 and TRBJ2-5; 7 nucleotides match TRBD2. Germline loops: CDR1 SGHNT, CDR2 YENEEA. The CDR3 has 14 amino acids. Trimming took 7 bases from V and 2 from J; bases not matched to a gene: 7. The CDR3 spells CASNRGDGQETQYF. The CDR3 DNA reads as TGTGCCAGCAACCGGGGGGACGGGCAAGAGACCCAGTACTTC. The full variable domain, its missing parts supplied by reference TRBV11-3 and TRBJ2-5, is EAGVVQSPRYKIIEKKQPVAFWCNPISGHNTLYWYLQNLGQGPELLIRYENEEAVDDSQLPKDRFSAERLKGVDSTLKIQPAELGDSAVYLCASNRGDGQETQYFGPGTRLLVL.